These 2 T cell receptor beta chains came from one sample sequenced in a study of Ad26.COV2.S vaccination and SARS-CoV-2 variants. The data were produced by immunoSEQ multiplex PCR, yet TCRdb's version contains in-frame clones alone and is incomplete. This sample has 380,000 or so clones, with approximately 83% found just once. Treatment specified: some 20 received Ad26.COV2.S at low or high dose, single or two shots; about 5 received placebo; per-sample allocation not given. Specimens were obtained on day 63 following the first vaccine or placebo injection. The sample in question was peripheral blood, obtained in a trial of Ad26.COV2.S vaccine versus placebo. The source is a person aged 18-60 years who received the Ad26.COV2.S COVID-19 vaccine or a placebo.

The chain employs TRBV2 and TRBJ1-1; D not resolved. This CDR3 comprises 15 residues. Germline V lookup: CDR1 SNHLY, CDR2 FYNNEI. V was shortened by 7 bases and J by 4 bases, with 19 bases between the two germline ends. The CDR3 DNA sequence: TGTGCCAGCAAAATTTCCGGGTTCGGGATCACTGAAGCTTTCTTT. Its translation: CASKISGFGITEAFF.

The chain joins TRBV13 to TRBJ2-7; D perhaps matches TRBD1 (6 bases). CDR1 is PRHDT, CDR2 FYEKMQ, per germline (reference sequence). This CDR3 is built from 16 residues. The ends were cut back, 5 bases at V and 1 base at J, with 18 bases in the middle. In DNA form, the CDR3 reads TGTGCCAGCAGCCCCCCCCCACAGGGTCGGTCCTACGAGCAGTACTTC. As protein: CASSPPPQGRSYEQYF.